These 18 T cell receptor beta chains came from one sample sequenced in a study of T cell clusters in autoimmune cytopenias. TRB was amplified by touch-down multiplex PCR, primer pools A and B combined. TCRdb re-analyzed the multiplex PCR reads; it lists each CDR3 protein once, without DNA. With over 5,500 distinct CDR3 sequences in the sample, the ten largest clones hold under 5.5%. Tens of thousands of genome equivalents of blood DNA were amplified for TRB. The same data also contributed to another study, on T cell repertoires in aging, cancer and after chemotherapy.

The sequenced material came from peripheral blood. These receptors all stem from a human donor in good health.

The chain couples TRBV20-1 to TRBJ1-2; TCRdb gives TRBD1 as the D gene, but with no DNA this cannot be confirmed. There are 13 residues in the CDR3. Per germline, CDR1 DFQATT and CDR2 SNEGSKA (reference sequence). CDR3 loop: CSARDLGDYGYTF.

The chain recombines TRBV12-3 or TRBV12-4 with TRBJ2-6; TCRdb designates TRBD1, a call that cannot be tested without DNA. The CDR3 contains 15 residues. The CDR3 sequence is CASRPGGAGANVLTF.

The V call is TRBV5-6, the J call TRBJ2-3; TCRdb's D call, TRBD2, is unchecked because there is no DNA. The CDR3 runs to 15 residues. Per germline, CDR1 SGHDT and CDR2 YYEEEE. CDR3 loop: CASSGGGASTDTQYF.

The J gene is TRBJ1-2, the V gene TRBV12-3 or TRBV12-4. This CDR3 contains 12 residues. The CDR3 here is CASSQNNYGYTF.

The rearrangement links TRBV5-1 to TRBJ2-5; TCRdb proposes TRBD1, but this gene call is untestable without DNA. The CDR3 spans 14 residues. Germline V gene data show CDR1 as SGHRS and CDR2 as YFSETQ. CDR3 in amino acids: CASFGSLPAETQYF.

The gene calls are TRBV20-1 and TRBJ2-3. The CDR3 is 13 amino acids. Germline V gene lookup returns CDR1 DFQATT and CDR2 SNEGSKA (reference sequence). The CDR3 spells CSALRVGTDTQYF.

The genes are TRBV7-9 and TRBJ1-3; TCRdb calls TRBD1, which cannot be checked without DNA. CDR1 is SEHNR and CDR2 is FQNEAQ in the germline V gene (reference sequence). This CDR3 contains 13 residues. The chain's CDR3 is CASSGQTGNTIYF.

By frequency, this clonotype registers medium-sized. The chain's CDR3 is CASSYRPHSGNTIYF. The J gene is TRBJ1-3, the V gene TRBV27; the D gene TCRdb calls, TRBD1, cannot be checked with no DNA. CDR3 length: 15 residues. Germline assignment: CDR1 MNHEY and CDR2 SMNVEV (reference sequence).

This clonotype is labeled medium-sized based on frequency. This chain joins TRBV6-2 or TRBV6-3 and TRBJ2-5. The CDR3 is 15 residues long. Germline V gene data show CDR1 as MNHEY and CDR2 as SVGEGT. CDR3: CASSYSRRLQETQYF.

The J gene is TRBJ2-7, the V gene TRBV11-2; the D gene TCRdb calls, TRBD1, cannot be checked with no DNA. Germline CDR1 SGHAT, CDR2 FQNNGV. The CDR3 runs to 16 residues. The CDR3 sequence is CASSLEDRPLLYEQYF. The entire variable domain, with the rest obtained from reference TRBV11-2 and TRBJ2-7, is as follows: EAGVAQSPRYKIIEKRQSVAFWCNPISGHATLYWYQQILGQGPKLLIQFQNNGVVDDSQLPKDRFSAERLKGVDSTLKIQPAKLEDSAVYLCASSLEDRPLLYEQYFGPGTRLTVT.

The J gene is TRBJ2-1, the V gene TRBV7-9. Per the germline V gene, CDR1 is SEHNR and CDR2 is FQNEAQ (reference sequence). There are 11 residues in the CDR3. The CDR3 region is CASSTYNEQFF.

This clonotype is medium-sized by frequency. The genes are TRBV30 and TRBJ2-6. This CDR3 region has 12 residues. CDR1 and CDR2 from the germline V gene are GTSNPN and SVGIG (reference sequence). CDR3 region: CAWSMGVNVLTF. The full variable domain, with the rest looked up from reference TRBV30 and TRBJ2-6, is SQTIHQWPATLVQPVGSPLSLECTVEGTSNPNLYWYRQAAGRGLQLLFYSVGIGQISSEVPQNLSASRPQDRQFILSSKKLLLSDSGFYLCAWSMGVNVLTFGAGSRLTVL.

The chain couples TRBV28 to TRBJ2-7; the D gene TCRdb calls, TRBD1, cannot be checked with no DNA. The CDR3 runs 15 residues. In germline, CDR1 is MDHEN, CDR2 SYDVKM. CDR3 in amino acids: CASRAPGQGGGEQYF. The variable domain in full, with the rest retrieved from reference TRBV28 and TRBJ2-7, is DVKVTQSSRYLVKRTGEKVFLECVQDMDHENMFWYRQDPGLGLRLIYFSYDVKMKEKGDIPEGYSVSREKKERFSLILESASTNQTSMYLCASRAPGQGGGEQYFGPGTRLTVT.

The chain joins TRBV7-9 to TRBJ2-7; the TRBD2 assignment by TCRdb is unverifiable without DNA. Per the germline V gene, CDR1 is SEHNR and CDR2 is FQNEAQ (reference sequence). The CDR3 has 14 amino acids. The CDR3 spells CVSSLGRESHEQYF.

This clonotype is called medium-sized based on its frequency. The chain joins TRBV6-5 to TRBJ1-2; TCRdb names TRBD1, which stays unverified in the absence of DNA. The CDR3 contains 14 residues. Germline V lookup: CDR1 MNHEY, CDR2 SVGAGI. This CDR3 is CASSPLGVTDGYTF.

This chain uses TRBV6-6 with TRBJ2-7; TCRdb calls TRBD1, which cannot be checked without DNA. CDR3 length equals 15 residues. CDR1 and CDR2 (germline): MNHNY, SVGAGI (reference sequence). This CDR3 is CASTQTGGFSYEQYF.

This chain joins TRBV9 and TRBJ2-7. The CDR3 is 12 residues long. Per germline, CDR1 SGDLS and CDR2 YYNGEE. The CDR3 protein is CASSVDGYEQYF.

Measured by frequency, this clonotype is medium-sized. This chain uses TRBV11-1 with TRBJ2-1; TCRdb picks TRBD2, but there is no DNA to check that call. The CDR3 runs 16 residues. Germline V gene data show CDR1 as SGHAT and CDR2 as FQDESV (reference sequence). CDR3 sequence: CASRPISGRVYNEQFF.